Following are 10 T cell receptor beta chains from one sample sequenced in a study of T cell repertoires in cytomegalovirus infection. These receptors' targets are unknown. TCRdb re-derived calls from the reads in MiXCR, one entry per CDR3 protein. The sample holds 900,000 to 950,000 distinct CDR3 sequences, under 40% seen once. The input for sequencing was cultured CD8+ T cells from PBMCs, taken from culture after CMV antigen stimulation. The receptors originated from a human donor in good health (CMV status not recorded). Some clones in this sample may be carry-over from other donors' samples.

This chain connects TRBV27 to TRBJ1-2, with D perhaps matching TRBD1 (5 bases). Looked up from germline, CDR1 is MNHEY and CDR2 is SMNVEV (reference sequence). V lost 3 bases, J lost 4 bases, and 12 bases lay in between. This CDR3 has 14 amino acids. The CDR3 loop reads CASSFFQGGYGYTF. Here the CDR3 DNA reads TGTGCCAGCAGTTTCTTCCAGGGAGGCTATGGCTACACCTTC.

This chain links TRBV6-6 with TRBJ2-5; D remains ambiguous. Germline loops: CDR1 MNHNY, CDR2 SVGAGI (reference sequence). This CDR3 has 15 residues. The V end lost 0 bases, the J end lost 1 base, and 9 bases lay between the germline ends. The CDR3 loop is CASSYSVRSQETQYF. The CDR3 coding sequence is TGTGCCAGCAGTTACTCTGTCAGGAGCCAAGAGACCCAGTACTTC.

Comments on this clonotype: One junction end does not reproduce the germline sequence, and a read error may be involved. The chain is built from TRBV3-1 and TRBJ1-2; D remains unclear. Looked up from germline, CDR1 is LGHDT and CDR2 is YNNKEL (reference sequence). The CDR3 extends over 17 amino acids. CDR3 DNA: TGTACCAGCAGCCAGTACATTGGCGGGCCTTCCAACTATGGCTACACCTTC. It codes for CTSSQYIGGPSNYGYTF.

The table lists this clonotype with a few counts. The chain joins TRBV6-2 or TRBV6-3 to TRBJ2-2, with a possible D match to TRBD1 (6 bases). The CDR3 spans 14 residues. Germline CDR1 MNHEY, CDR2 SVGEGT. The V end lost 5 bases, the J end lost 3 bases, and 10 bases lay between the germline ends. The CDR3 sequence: CASSRYRDTGELFF. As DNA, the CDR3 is TGTGCCAGCAGTCGTTACAGGGACACCGGGGAGCTGTTTTTT.

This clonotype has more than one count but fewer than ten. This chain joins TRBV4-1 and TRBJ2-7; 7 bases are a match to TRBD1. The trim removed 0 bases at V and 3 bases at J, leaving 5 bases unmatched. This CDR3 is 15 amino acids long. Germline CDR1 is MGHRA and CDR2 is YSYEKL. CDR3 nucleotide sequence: TGCGCCAGCAGCCAAGAAAGTAGGGGGCACTACGAGCAGTACTTC. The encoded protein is CASSQESRGHYEQYF.

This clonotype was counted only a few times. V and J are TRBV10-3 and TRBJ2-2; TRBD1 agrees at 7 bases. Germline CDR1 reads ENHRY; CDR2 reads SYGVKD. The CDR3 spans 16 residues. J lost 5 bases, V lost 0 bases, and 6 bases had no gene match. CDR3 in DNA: TGTGCCATCAGTGAGTCGACTGCCAGGGGGACCGGGGAGCTGTTTTTT. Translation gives CAISESTARGTGELFF.

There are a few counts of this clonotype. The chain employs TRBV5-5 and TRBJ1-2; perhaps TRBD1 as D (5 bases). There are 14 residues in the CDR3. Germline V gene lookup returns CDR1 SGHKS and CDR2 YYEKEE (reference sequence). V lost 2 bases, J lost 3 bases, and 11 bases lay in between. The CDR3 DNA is TGTGCCAGCAGCTTCGCCGGGACCTACTATGGCTACACCTTC. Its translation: CASSFAGTYYGYTF.

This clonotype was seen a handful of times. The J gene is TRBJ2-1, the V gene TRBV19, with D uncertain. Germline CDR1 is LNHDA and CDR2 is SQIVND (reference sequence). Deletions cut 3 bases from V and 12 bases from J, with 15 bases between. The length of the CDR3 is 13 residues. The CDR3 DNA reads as TGTGCCAGTAGTATGCCCTATTCCGCTGGGCAGTTCTTC. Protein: CASSMPYSAGQFF. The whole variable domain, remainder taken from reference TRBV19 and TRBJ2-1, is DGGITQSPKYLFRKEGQNVTLSCEQNLNHDAMYWYRQDPGQGLRLIYYSQIVNDFQKGDIAEGYSVSREKKESFPLTVTSAQKNPTAFYLCASSMPYSAGQFFGPGTRLTVL.

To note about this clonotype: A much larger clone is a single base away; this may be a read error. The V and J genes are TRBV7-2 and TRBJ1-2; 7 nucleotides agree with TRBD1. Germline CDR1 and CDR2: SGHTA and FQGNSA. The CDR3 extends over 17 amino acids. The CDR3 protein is CANSLDAVGQYYYGYTF. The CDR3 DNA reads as TGTGCCAACAGCTTAGATGCGGTGGGACAGTACTACTATGGCTACACCTTC.

CDR3 amino acids: CASSPISGYGYTF. Here the CDR3 DNA reads TGTGCCAGCAGCCCGATAAGCGGCTATGGCTACACCTTC. This chain connects TRBV27 to TRBJ1-2; D is unclear. Germline-derived CDR1 and CDR2 are MNHEY and SMNVEV (reference sequence). The CDR3 extends over 13 amino acids. Deletions cut 6 bases from V and 4 bases from J, with 12 bases between.